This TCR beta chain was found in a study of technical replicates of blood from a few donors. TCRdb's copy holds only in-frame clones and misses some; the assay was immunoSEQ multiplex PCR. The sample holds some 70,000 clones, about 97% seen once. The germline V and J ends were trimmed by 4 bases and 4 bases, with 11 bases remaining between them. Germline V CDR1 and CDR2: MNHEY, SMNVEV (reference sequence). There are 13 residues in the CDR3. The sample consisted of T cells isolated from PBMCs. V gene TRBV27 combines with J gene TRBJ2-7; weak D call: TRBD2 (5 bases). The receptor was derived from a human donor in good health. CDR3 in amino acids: CASSYGMKYEQYF. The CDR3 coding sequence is TGTGCCAGCAGTTACGGGATGAAGTACGAGCAGTACTTC.